The 28 T cell receptor beta chains below come from one sample, sequenced in a study of blood T cell repertoires in COVID-19. Using immunoSEQ multiplex PCR, the repertoire was profiled, and TCRdb retains in-frame clones only, with some absent. The repertoire holds over 90,000 clones, with about 90% as singletons. Sequenced sample: peripheral blood. The receptors here all came from a human donor in a cohort sampled during active COVID-19.

This chain joins TRBV6-5 and TRBJ1-4, with D perhaps matching TRBD1 (5 bases). The CDR3 sequence is 13 residues long. Germline loops: CDR1 MNHEY, CDR2 SVGAGI. V lost 5 bases to trimming and J lost 8 bases, with 12 bases between them. CDR3 amino acids: CASSRRGGEKLFF. The CDR3 coding sequence is TGTGCCAGCAGTCGGAGGGGAGGAGAAAAACTGTTTTTT.

This chain connects TRBV20-1 to TRBJ1-2, with no clear D. The CDR3 covers 11 residues. CDR1 and CDR2 from the germline V gene are DFQATT and SNEGSKA (reference sequence). The ends were cut back, 1 base at V and 5 bases at J, with 5 bases in the middle. CDR3 amino acids: CSARVAYGYTF. Written as DNA, the CDR3 is TGCAGTGCTAGAGTGGCATATGGCTACACCTTC.

The chain links TRBV10-3 to TRBJ2-7, with D possibly being TRBD2 (6 bases). The CDR3 runs 16 residues. Germline V CDR1 and CDR2: ENHRY, SYGVKD. Trimming cost V 3 bases and J 2 bases, with 17 bases left between them. CDR3 loop: CAISDLASASTYEQYF. The CDR3 DNA sequence: TGTGCCATCAGTGACCTGGCTAGCGCCTCAACCTACGAGCAGTACTTC.

The V call is TRBV4-2, the J call TRBJ2-1; TRBD2 aligns across 9 bases. Germline CDR1 is LGHNA and CDR2 is YNFKEQ. The V and J ends lost 4 bases and 6 bases, in that order; junction bases with no gene match: 13. This CDR3 comprises 17 residues. CDR3 sequence (DNA): TGTGCCAGCAGCCGAAAGGTAGCGGGAGAGTGGGGCAATGAGCAGTTCTTC. Translation: CASSRKVAGEWGNEQFF.

This clone was detected ten times or more. The chain is built from TRBV5-1 and TRBJ2-7, with D tentatively TRBD2 (5 bases). The ends were cut back, 4 bases at V and 5 bases at J, with 16 bases in the middle. Germline CDR1 and CDR2: SGHRS and YFSETQ. The CDR3 covers 14 residues. The CDR3 DNA reads as TGCGCCAGCAGCATACCGACGGATAGCGACGAGCAGTACTTC. Its translation: CASSIPTDSDEQYF.

Only a few counts were recorded for this clone. The CDR3 DNA reads as TGTGCCAGCAGTGACGGGACAGTCATTCAAGAGACCCAGTACTTC. It encodes CASSDGTVIQETQYF. V and J are TRBV25-1 and TRBJ2-5; 7 positions match TRBD1. The CDR3 sequence is 15 residues long. The junction had 6 bases not matched to a gene; V was cut back by 3 bases and J by 2 bases. Germline V gives CDR1 MGHDK, CDR2 SYGVNS.

The sample holds one count of this clone. The gene calls are TRBV5-1 and TRBJ2-1; TRBD1 is a possible D gene (6 bases). The V end lost 1 base, the J end lost 6 bases, and 17 bases lay between the germline ends. The CDR3 has 16 amino acids. Germline V gene data show CDR1 as SGHRS and CDR2 as YFSETQ. CDR3 DNA: TGCGCCAGCAGCTTGTCTAATGACAGGTTGGGCAATGAGCAGTTCTTC. Protein: CASSLSNDRLGNEQFF.

The rearrangement joins TRBV28 to TRBJ2-7; a possible D gene is TRBD1 (6 bases). The CDR3 spans 13 residues. The germline CDR1 and CDR2 sequences are MDHEN and SYDVKM. V was pared by 7 bases and J by 2 bases, with 12 bases between. The CDR3 protein is CASTDRRPYEQYF. CDR3 DNA sequence: TGTGCCAGCACCGACAGGCGCCCCTACGAGCAGTACTTC. Drawing the rest from reference TRBV28 and TRBJ2-7, the complete variable domain is DVKVTQSSRYLVKRTGEKVFLECVQDMDHENMFWYRQDPGLGLRLIYFSYDVKMKEKGDIPEGYSVSREKKERFSLILESASTNQTSMYLCASTDRRPYEQYFGPGTRLTVT.

The chain uses TRBV19 and TRBJ2-7; TRBD1 matches at 12 bases. The CDR3 is made up of 15 amino acids. Losses at the gene ends were 4 bases for V and 4 bases for J; bases not matched to a gene: 5. The V gene's germline CDR1 is LNHDA and CDR2 SQIVND (reference sequence). The CDR3 protein is CASSRGQGAKYEQYF. Written as DNA, the CDR3 is TGTGCCAGTAGTAGGGGACAGGGGGCGAAATACGAGCAGTACTTC.

This chain uses TRBV6-1 with TRBJ1-3; D remains ambiguous. Germline V gene data show CDR1 as MNHNS and CDR2 as SASEGT. There are 16 residues in the CDR3. The V end was cut by 3 bases, the J end by 2 bases, with 14 bases between. DNA for the CDR3: TGTGCCAGCAGTGATTTCCCCCGGGGAACTGGAAACACCATATATTTT. Translated, it gives CASSDFPRGTGNTIYF.

The V gene is TRBV7-9, the J gene TRBJ1-1; D not resolved. V was pared by 5 bases and J by 11 bases, with 12 bases between. CDR1 and CDR2 (germline): SEHNR, FQNEAQ (reference sequence). The CDR3 runs 11 residues. CDR3 nucleotides: TGTGCCAGCAGCCAAGATTTGAGGGCTTTCTTT. Translating it yields CASSQDLRAFF.

The chain links TRBV4-1 to TRBJ2-2, with TRBD2 matching 10 bases. V was clipped by 0 bases and J by 2 bases; unmatched bases: 6. Per germline, CDR1 MGHRA and CDR2 YSYEKL. The CDR3 has 18 residues. The CDR3: CASSQDLQRGGNTGELFF. As DNA, the CDR3 is TGCGCCAGCAGCCAAGATCTGCAGCGGGGGGGCAACACCGGGGAGCTGTTTTTT.

The gene calls are TRBV9 and TRBJ2-3; 8 bases line up with TRBD2. Trimming at V came to 4 bases and at J to 6 bases, leaving 13 bases not matched to a gene. In germline, CDR1 is SGDLS, CDR2 YYNGEE. The CDR3 length is 16 residues. The CDR3 bases are TGTGCCAGCAGCTCGAGTAGCGGGAAACACCGGGATACGCAGTATTTT. Protein: CASSSSSGKHRDTQYF.

The V gene is TRBV15, the J gene TRBJ1-6, with D tentatively TRBD1 (6 bases). Germline lookup yields CDR1 LNHNV and CDR2 YYDKDF (reference sequence). The V end lost 0 bases, the J end lost 16 bases, and 13 bases lay between the germline ends. The CDR3 runs to 13 residues. This CDR3 is CATSRDVAGHLHF. For the CDR3, the DNA is TGTGCCACCAGCAGAGATGTAGCGGGACATCTCCACTTT.

The rearrangement uses TRBV28 and TRBJ1-5; D not certain. This CDR3 comprises 12 residues. Trimming took off 10 bases at V and 3 bases at J, with 10 bases between the two ends. CDR1 and CDR2 (germline): MDHEN, SYDVKM. CDR3 sequence: CATRGPNQPQHF. In nucleotides, the CDR3 is TGTGCCACCCGAGGGCCCAATCAGCCCCAGCATTTT.

The chain has TRBV28 and TRBJ2-7; weak D call: TRBD2 (5 bases). The V gene lost 2 bases and the J gene lost 7 bases, with 18 bases spanning the gap. Germline CDR1 is MDHEN and CDR2 is SYDVKM. This CDR3 contains 15 residues. CDR3 amino acids: CASSLRGSVAYEQYF. The CDR3, as DNA: TGTGCCAGCAGTTTACGGGGTTCCGTTGCGTATGAGCAGTACTTC.

The V gene is TRBV11-2, the J gene TRBJ1-1, with D possibly TRBD1 on 5 matching bases. The CDR3 contains 19 residues. The V and J ends lost 1 base and 0 bases respectively, with 21 bases between them. Germline CDR1 SGHAT, CDR2 FQNNGV. CDR3 residues: CASSLATKRGVPMNTEAFF. The CDR3 nucleotides are TGTGCCAGCAGCTTAGCGACAAAACGGGGGGTACCGATGAACACTGAAGCTTTCTTT.

The J gene is TRBJ1-1, the V gene TRBV7-9; D not certain. CDR1 SEHNR and CDR2 FQNEAQ come from the germline V gene (reference sequence). Trimming stripped 3 bases from V and 6 bases from J, with 11 bases between. The CDR3 extends over 13 amino acids. CDR3 coding DNA: TGTGCCAGCAGCTTTGGTTCGGTGGCTGAAGCTTTCTTT. Its protein product is CASSFGSVAEAFF.

This chain links TRBV2 with TRBJ1-6, with 8 bases aligning to TRBD1. Germline V gene lookup returns CDR1 SNHLY and CDR2 FYNNEI. V lost 6 bases and J lost 9; bases outside the gene matches: 13. CDR3 length: 16 residues. The CDR3 here is CASRLDRGGSGSPLHF. DNA for the CDR3: TGTGCCAGCAGGCTAGACAGGGGAGGTTCGGGTTCACCCCTCCACTTT.

A single count supports this clone. CDR3 in amino acids: CSVEGPGTSGSVYEQYF. The DNA of the CDR3 is TGCAGCGTTGAAGGTCCCGGGACTAGCGGGAGTGTATACGAGCAGTACTTC. This rearrangement joins TRBV29-1 to TRBJ2-7, with TRBD2 matching 14 bases. This CDR3 has 17 residues. V lost 1 base to trimming and J lost 4 bases; unmatched junction nucleotides: 9. The germline V gene has CDR1 SQVTM and CDR2 ANQGSEA.

For this clone: Other DNA sequences from this sample encode an identical CDR3 as well. CDR3 sequence: CASSFRQGNTGELFF. The CDR3, as DNA: TGTGCCAGCAGCTTTCGACAGGGGAACACCGGGGAGCTGTTTTTT. V and J are TRBV7-9 and TRBJ2-2; TRBD1 aligns across 7 bases. V lost 3 bases and J lost 1; bases outside the gene matches: 2. Per the germline V gene, CDR1 is SEHNR and CDR2 is FQNEAQ (reference sequence). This CDR3 has 15 amino acids.

The chain carries TRBV7-9 and TRBJ2-1; 8 bases map to TRBD1. The CDR3 is 16 amino acids. Germline V lookup: CDR1 SEHNR, CDR2 FQNEAQ (reference sequence). The J segment lost 8 bases and the V segment lost 5 bases, leaving 14 bases of the junction unmatched. The CDR3 sequence: CASSRETGTGRHEQFF. In nucleotides, the CDR3 is TGTGCCAGCAGCAGAGAAACCGGGACAGGTAGGCATGAGCAGTTCTTC. Using reference TRBV7-9 and TRBJ2-1 for the parts outside the CDR3, the full variable domain is DTGVSQNPRHKITKRGQNVTFRCDPISEHNRLYWYRQTLGQGPEFLTYFQNEAQLEKSRLLSDRFSAERPKGSFSTLEIQRTEQGDSAMYLCASSRETGTGRHEQFFGPGTRLTVL.

This chain links TRBV7-9 with TRBJ1-6, with TRBD1 identical over 7 bases. With 6 bases clipped from V and 7 bases from J, the junction kept 6 bases outside the gene matches. The CDR3 covers 14 residues. Germline CDR1 reads SEHNR; CDR2 reads FQNEAQ (reference sequence). The DNA for the CDR3 is TGTGCCAGCAGTCTTGGACAGGAGAATTCACCCCTCCACTTT. This gives the protein CASSLGQENSPLHF.

V is TRBV19 and J is TRBJ2-7; D is unresolved. Germline CDR1 LNHDA, CDR2 SQIVND (reference sequence). The CDR3 totals 12 residues. V lost 6 bases and J lost 2, with 8 bases in between. CDR3 nucleotides: TGTGCCAGTAGAGATCGCGCCTACGAGCAGTACTTC. This sequence encodes CASRDRAYEQYF.

The rearrangement uses TRBV5-1 and TRBJ1-1; 8 bases agree with TRBD1. Germline V gene sequence: CDR1 SGHRS, CDR2 YFSETQ. The CDR3 loop spans 13 amino acids. Trimming took 5 bases from V and 4 from J; bases not matched to a gene: 4. CDR3 DNA: TGCGCCAGCAGGACAGGGGTTGGCACTGAAGCTTTCTTT. Translating it yields CASRTGVGTEAFF.

The V call is TRBV30, the J call TRBJ2-3; weak D call: TRBD2 (7 bases). Trimming took 3 bases from V and 6 from J, leaving 13 bases between them. Germline V lookup: CDR1 GTSNPN, CDR2 SVGIG (reference sequence). The CDR3 length is 13 residues. The DNA for the CDR3 is TGTGCCTGGAGGCGGGGGCGAGGGGATACGCAGTATTTT. It codes for CAWRRGRGDTQYF.

V gene TRBV5-1 combines with J gene TRBJ2-1; 7 nucleotides align to TRBD1. Looked up from germline, CDR1 is SGHRS and CDR2 is YFSETQ. The junction had 4 bases not matched to a gene; V was cut back by 0 bases and J by 4 bases. The CDR3 totals 15 residues. DNA for the CDR3: TGCGCCAGCAGCTTGGCCGGGACAGAATACAATGAGCAGTTCTTC. Its protein product is CASSLAGTEYNEQFF.

J is TRBJ2-1 and V is TRBV18; possible D gene TRBD1, 6 bases. V was trimmed by 6 bases and J by 4 bases, leaving 16 bases between them. The germline gives CDR1 KGHSH, CDR2 LQKENI. This CDR3 is built from 15 residues. DNA for the CDR3: TGTGCCAGCTCTAACCTCGGACAGCATTACAATGAGCAGTTCTTC. Encoded protein: CASSNLGQHYNEQFF.